The 29 T cell receptor beta chains listed next were all sequenced from one sample in a study of early T cells in non-severe SARS-CoV-2 infection. Each CDR3 protein gets one entry after TCRdb re-called the 5' RACE reads with MiXCR. This sample has 75,000 to 90,000 distinct CDR3 sequences, with under 11% found just once. The sample consisted of whole blood, taken at baseline. These receptors came from an adult who was a healthcare worker with PCR-confirmed SARS-CoV-2 infection or an uninfected control (not recorded which).

The chain links TRBV7-6 to TRBJ1-6; perhaps TRBD1 as D (6 bases). The CDR3 is 15 residues long. V gave up 5 bases and J gave up 10 bases, with 18 bases separating them. The germline CDR1 and CDR2 sequences are SGHVS and FNYEAQ. The CDR3 DNA reads as TGTGCCAGCAGCCCCCGTGGCGGGGGCGAATCACCCCTCCACTTT. This gives the protein CASSPRGGGESPLHF.

This clonotype was counted a few times. The chain joins TRBV7-9 to TRBJ1-3; the D gene is possibly TRBD1 (6 bases). The V gene's germline CDR1 is SEHNR and CDR2 FQNEAQ (reference sequence). Trimming took 3 bases from V and 1 from J, leaving 13 bases between them. This CDR3 comprises 16 residues. In DNA, the CDR3 is TGTGCCAGCAGCTTCGATGACACAGGGTCTGGAAACACCATATATTTT. Protein product: CASSFDDTGSGNTIYF.

This clonotype was observed at least ten times. V is TRBV30 and J is TRBJ2-5; D is unclear. With 7 bases removed from V and 8 bases from J, the gap between germline ends came to 11 bases. Germline CDR1 and CDR2: GTSNPN and SVGIG (reference sequence). The CDR3 is 10 amino acids. This chain's CDR3 is CASDRPTQYF. The CDR3 DNA reads TGTGCCTCCGACCGTCCCACCCAGTACTTC.

This clonotype was seen more than once but under ten times. This chain uses TRBV7-9 with TRBJ1-1, with D hard to call. Germline V gene data show CDR1 as SEHNR and CDR2 as FQNEAQ (reference sequence). Trimming shortened V by 4 bases and J by 12 bases, and 12 bases separated the two germline ends. There are 11 residues in the CDR3. The DNA for the CDR3 is TGTGCCAGCAGCTCCCCTATTTCAACTTTCTTT. Protein sequence: CASSSPISTFF.

A note on this clonotype: Lacking the conserved final phenylalanine or tryptophan, this CDR3 likely reflects a read error. The chain uses TRBV6-1 and TRBJ1-3, with no clear D. Germline CDR1 MNHNS, CDR2 SASEGT. V gave up 7 bases and J gave up 0 bases, with 7 bases separating them. This CDR3 region has 13 residues. CDR3 sequence reads: CASTGSSGNTIYS. CDR3 in DNA: TGTGCCAGCACGGGAAGCTCTGGAAACACCATATATTCT.

This clonotype was picked up a small number of times. The chain employs TRBV30 and TRBJ2-7, with 9 bases aligning to TRBD1. From germline, CDR1 is GTSNPN and CDR2 SVGIG (reference sequence). The ends lost 3 bases at V and 4 bases at J; junction bases unmatched: 4. This CDR3 is built from 13 residues. The CDR3 here is CAWRGQGRYEQYF. The CDR3 nucleotides are TGTGCCTGGAGGGGACAGGGCCGGTACGAGCAGTACTTC.

This clonotype was counted a few times. This sequence joins TRBV12-3 or TRBV12-4 and TRBJ1-5; a weak D match, TRBD1 (5 bases). This CDR3 has 15 residues. Trimming removed 0 bases at V and 6 bases at J, with 12 bases between. In nucleotides, the CDR3 is TGTGCCAGCAGTTTAGCCTCAGGGAGTCGTCAGCCCCAGCATTTT. Amino acid sequence: CASSLASGSRQPQHF.

This clonotype was recorded at least ten times. The CDR3 spells CASSLRTDTQYF. DNA of the CDR3: TGTGCCAGCAGTTTGCGAACAGATACGCAGTATTTT. The V call is TRBV28, the J call TRBJ2-3; D is ambiguous. Germline V gives CDR1 MDHEN, CDR2 SYDVKM. The CDR3 runs 12 residues. Deletions cut 3 bases from V and 3 bases from J, with 4 bases between.

V gene TRBV20-1 combines with J gene TRBJ2-5, with 10 bases aligning to TRBD2. Germline V gene sequence: CDR1 DFQATT, CDR2 SNEGSKA (reference sequence). CDR3 length equals 14 residues. V shed 4 bases, J shed 1 base, and the junction held 3 bases outside the gene matches. The CDR3 DNA sequence: TGCAGTGCTACCCGACTAGCGGGCCAAGAGACCCAGTACTTC. Encoded protein: CSATRLAGQETQYF.

In its sample, this clonotype was seen many times. The chain combines TRBV3-1 with TRBJ1-2, with 7 bases that match TRBD1. Germline assignment: CDR1 LGHDT and CDR2 YNNKEL (reference sequence). CDR3 size: 14 residues. Trimming at V came to 4 bases and at J to 0 bases, leaving 2 bases not matched to a gene. Here the CDR3 reads CASSPRGSNYGYTF. As DNA, the CDR3 is TGTGCCAGCAGCCCCAGGGGGTCTAACTATGGCTACACCTTC.

This clonotype has a handful of counts. The chain couples TRBV7-9 to TRBJ2-7; D may be TRBD1 or TRBD2 (5 bases each). The germline V gene has CDR1 SEHNR and CDR2 FQNEAQ (reference sequence). The CDR3 is 13 residues long. The germline V and J ends were trimmed by 5 bases and 6 bases, with 14 bases remaining between them. CDR3 sequence: CASSALVGVEQYF. CDR3 DNA: TGTGCCAGCAGCGCCTTAGTGGGGGTCGAGCAGTACTTC.

DNA of the CDR3: TGTGCCAGCAGCCCAACTAGCGACTCCTACGAGCAGTACTTC. Protein: CASSPTSDSYEQYF. The chain carries TRBV4-2 and TRBJ2-7, with TRBD2 matching 7 bases. Germline-derived CDR1 and CDR2 are LGHNA and YNFKEQ. V was clipped by 4 bases and J by 0 bases; unmatched bases: 3. The CDR3 totals 14 residues.

V and J are TRBV5-8 and TRBJ2-3; 8 bases match TRBD1. Germline CDR1 reads SGHTS; CDR2 reads YDEGEE. The CDR3 covers 16 residues. The J segment lost 2 bases and the V segment lost 4 bases, leaving 9 bases of the junction unmatched. The CDR3 nucleotides read TGTGCCAGCAGCCCTGGGACAGGCGAACCCACAGATACGCAGTATTTT. This translates into CASSPGTGEPTDTQYF.

Only a few counts were recorded for this clonotype. The V gene is TRBV7-9, the J gene TRBJ2-7, with 10 bases lining up with TRBD2. Trimming cost V 4 bases and J 2 bases; bases outside gene matches: 8. The CDR3 runs to 16 residues. Germline CDR1 and CDR2: SEHNR and FQNEAQ (reference sequence). CDR3 nucleotide sequence: TGTGCCAGCAGCTCCATTCGGACTAGCGGAGCCTACGAGCAGTACTTC. Translating gives CASSSIRTSGAYEQYF. Full variable domain (missing parts from reference TRBV7-9 and TRBJ2-7): DTGVSQNPRHKITKRGQNVTFRCDPISEHNRLYWYRQTLGQGPEFLTYFQNEAQLEKSRLLSDRFSAERPKGSFSTLEIQRTEQGDSAMYLCASSSIRTSGAYEQYFGPGTRLTVT.

This clonotype was counted only a few times. The genes are TRBV7-6 and TRBJ1-3; D call uncertain. V lost 3 bases, J lost 0 bases, and 21 bases lay in between. The CDR3 runs to 19 residues. Germline V gene lookup returns CDR1 SGHVS and CDR2 FNYEAQ. This CDR3 reads CASSLASGRLKSSGNTIYF. DNA of the CDR3: TGTGCCAGCAGCTTGGCGTCGGGCCGACTCAAAAGCTCTGGAAACACCATATATTTT.

The table lists this clonotype with a few counts. This chain connects TRBV11-2 to TRBJ1-1; a possible D gene is TRBD1 (5 bases). Germline V gene data show CDR1 as SGHAT and CDR2 as FQNNGV. Trimming removed 5 bases at V and 3 bases at J, with 10 bases between. This CDR3 is built from 13 residues. The CDR3 region has the DNA TGTGCCAGCAGCACCAGGGTTCACACTGAAGCTTTCTTT. This sequence encodes CASSTRVHTEAFF.

The gene calls are TRBV11-2 and TRBJ2-2; 9 bases are a match to TRBD1. This CDR3 is built from 16 residues. Germline CDR1 and CDR2: SGHAT and FQNNGV. V trimming: 6 bases; J trimming: 5 bases; junction bases outside the gene matches: 10. The CDR3 coding sequence is TGTGCCAGCAGTTCTCCGGGACAGGGTGTGACCGGGGAGCTGTTTTTT. Translation gives CASSSPGQGVTGELFF.

This clonotype appeared many times. The CDR3 reads CASRGGQGRPPEAFF. The CDR3, as DNA: TGTGCCAGCAGAGGGGGACAGGGACGGCCCCCTGAAGCTTTCTTT. The gene calls are TRBV28 and TRBJ1-1, with 9 bases aligning to TRBD1. The CDR3 length is 15 residues. Germline CDR1 is MDHEN and CDR2 is SYDVKM. Trimming removed 6 bases from V and 6 bases from J; junction bases left unmatched: 11.

This clonotype has only a few counts. The gene calls are TRBV6-2 or TRBV6-3 and TRBJ2-7; perhaps D is TRBD1 or TRBD2 (5 bases each). The germline V gene encodes CDR1 MNHEY and CDR2 SVGEGT. The length of the CDR3 is 12 residues. Trimming stripped 2 bases from V and 6 bases from J, with 8 bases between. This CDR3 is CASSYDGGEQYF. Here the CDR3 DNA reads TGTGCCAGCAGTTACGATGGGGGCGAGCAGTACTTC.

The gene calls are TRBV3-1 and TRBJ2-1, with TRBD2 identical over 12 bases. Germline CDR1 reads LGHDT; CDR2 reads YNNKEL (reference sequence). CDR3 length: 18 amino acids. The V and J ends lost 1 base and 4 bases, in that order; junction bases with no gene match: 8. The CDR3 loop is CASSQVSWGTSGYNEQFF. The DNA for the CDR3 is TGTGCCAGCAGCCAAGTCTCCTGGGGGACTAGCGGGTACAATGAGCAGTTCTTC.

The chain uses TRBV5-1 and TRBJ1-1; the D is unclear. Trimming took off 0 bases at V and 3 bases at J, with 12 bases between the two ends. From germline, CDR1 is SGHRS and CDR2 YFSETQ. This CDR3 comprises 15 residues. CDR3 region: CASSLEPGMDTEAFF. In DNA, the CDR3 is TGCGCCAGCAGCTTGGAACCTGGGATGGACACTGAAGCTTTCTTT.

There are many counts of this clonotype. The chain is built from TRBV6-6 and TRBJ1-4; possible D gene TRBD1, 6 bases. Trimming removed 5 bases from V and 7 bases from J, with 14 bases in between. The CDR3 extends over 14 amino acids. Germline CDR1 and CDR2: MNHNY and SVGAGI (reference sequence). The chain's CDR3 is CASSLRDKSEKLFF. In nucleotides, the CDR3 is TGTGCCAGCAGTCTTCGGGACAAATCTGAAAAACTGTTTTTT.

In this sample, this clonotype turned up many times. The V call is TRBV27, the J call TRBJ2-3, with 9 bases lining up with TRBD2. With 2 bases clipped from V and 4 bases from J, the junction kept 7 bases outside the gene matches. Germline assignment: CDR1 MNHEY and CDR2 SMNVEV (reference sequence). This CDR3 has 16 amino acids. This chain's CDR3 is CASSLGSGSGSDTQYF. Written as DNA, the CDR3 is TGTGCCAGCAGTTTAGGTAGCGGGAGTGGATCAGATACGCAGTATTTT.

This clonotype has at least ten counts. CDR3 sequence reads: CSAPVHDEQFF. As DNA, the CDR3 is TGCAGTGCTCCCGTACACGATGAGCAGTTCTTC. This chain joins TRBV20-1 and TRBJ2-1; the D is unclear. V was trimmed by 5 bases and J by 8 bases, leaving 10 bases between them. The V gene's germline CDR1 is DFQATT and CDR2 SNEGSKA (reference sequence). The CDR3 loop spans 11 amino acids.

V is TRBV28 and J is TRBJ1-1; 12 bases line up with TRBD1. The CDR3 extends over 16 amino acids. V dropped 3 bases and J dropped 0; count of bases not matched to a gene: 2. Germline lookup yields CDR1 MDHEN and CDR2 SYDVKM. The CDR3 is CASSFRDRGLNTEAFF. CDR3 DNA sequence: TGTGCCAGCAGTTTTCGGGACAGGGGGCTGAACACTGAAGCTTTCTTT. Full variable domain (missing parts from reference TRBV28 and TRBJ1-1): DVKVTQSSRYLVKRTGEKVFLECVQDMDHENMFWYRQDPGLGLRLIYFSYDVKMKEKGDIPEGYSVSREKKERFSLILESASTNQTSMYLCASSFRDRGLNTEAFFGQGTRLTVV.

The chain uses TRBV7-9 and TRBJ2-1; weak D call: TRBD1 (6 bases). CDR1 and CDR2 (germline): SEHNR, FQNEAQ (reference sequence). The CDR3 length is 12 residues. Trimming pared 5 bases from V and 8 bases from J, leaving 10 bases between. The CDR3 coding sequence is TGTGCCAGCAGCCTACAGGGTTATGAGCAGTTCTTC. Its translation is CASSLQGYEQFF. Drawing the rest from reference TRBV7-9 and TRBJ2-1, the complete variable domain is DTGVSQNPRHKITKRGQNVTFRCDPISEHNRLYWYRQTLGQGPEFLTYFQNEAQLEKSRLLSDRFSAERPKGSFSTLEIQRTEQGDSAMYLCASSLQGYEQFFGPGTRLTVL.

This sequence joins TRBV5-1 and TRBJ2-5, with D maybe TRBD2 (6 bases). This CDR3 spans 17 amino acids. V lost 4 bases and J 1 base, leaving 20 bases between the germline ends. CDR1 and CDR2 (germline): SGHRS, YFSETQ. CDR3 sequence (DNA): TGCGCCAGCAGCGGCGGGGACCTCCGGGGAGCCCAAGAGACCCAGTACTTC. It encodes CASSGGDLRGAQETQYF.

The chain links TRBV12-3 or TRBV12-4 to TRBJ2-1, with D tentatively TRBD2 (6 bases). V dropped 8 bases and J dropped 0 bases, with 11 bases sitting between them. The CDR3 covers 14 residues. For the CDR3, the DNA is TGTGCCAGCTTTGGGGGGAGCTCCTACAATGAGCAGTTCTTC. Protein: CASFGGSSYNEQFF.

The genes are TRBV4-1 and TRBJ2-7; 7 nucleotides agree with TRBD2. The CDR3 has 16 amino acids. With V trimmed by 0 bases and J by 0 bases, 5 bases remained unmatched. Germline V gene sequence: CDR1 MGHRA, CDR2 YSYEKL. CDR3 loop: CASSQEGLADSYEQYF. DNA for the CDR3: TGCGCCAGCAGCCAAGAAGGGCTAGCGGACTCCTACGAGCAGTACTTC.